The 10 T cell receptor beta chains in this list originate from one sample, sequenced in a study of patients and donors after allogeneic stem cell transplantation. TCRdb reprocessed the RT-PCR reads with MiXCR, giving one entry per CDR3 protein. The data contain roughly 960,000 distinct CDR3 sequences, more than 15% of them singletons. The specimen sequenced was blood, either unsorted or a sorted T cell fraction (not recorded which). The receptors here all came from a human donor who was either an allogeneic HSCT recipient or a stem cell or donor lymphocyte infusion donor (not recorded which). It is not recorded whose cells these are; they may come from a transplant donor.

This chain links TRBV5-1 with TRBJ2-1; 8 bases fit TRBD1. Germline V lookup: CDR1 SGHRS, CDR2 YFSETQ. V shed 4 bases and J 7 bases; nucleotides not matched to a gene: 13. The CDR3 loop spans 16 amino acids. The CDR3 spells CASSGGTGLSENEQFF. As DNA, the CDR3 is TGCGCCAGCAGCGGAGGGACAGGCCTTTCGGAAAATGAGCAGTTCTTC.

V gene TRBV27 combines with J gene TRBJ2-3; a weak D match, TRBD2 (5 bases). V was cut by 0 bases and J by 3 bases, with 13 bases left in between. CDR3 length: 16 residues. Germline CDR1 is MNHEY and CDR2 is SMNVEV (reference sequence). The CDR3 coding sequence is TGTGCCAGCAGTTTATCGGCGGAGGATCCGACAGATACGCAGTATTTT. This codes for CASSLSAEDPTDTQYF.

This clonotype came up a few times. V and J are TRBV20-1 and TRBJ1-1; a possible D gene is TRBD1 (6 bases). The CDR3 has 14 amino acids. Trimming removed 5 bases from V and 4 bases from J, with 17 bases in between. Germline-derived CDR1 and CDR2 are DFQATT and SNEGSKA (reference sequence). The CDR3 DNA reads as TGCAGTGCTCCCTCAATCCGGGGGCCCACTGAAGCTTTCTTT. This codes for CSAPSIRGPTEAFF.

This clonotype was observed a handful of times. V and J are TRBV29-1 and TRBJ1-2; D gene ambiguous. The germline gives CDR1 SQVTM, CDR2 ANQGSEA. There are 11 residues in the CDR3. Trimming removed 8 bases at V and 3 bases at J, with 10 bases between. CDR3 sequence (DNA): TGCAGCCTTTCAACTGACTATGGCTACACCTTC. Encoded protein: CSLSTDYGYTF.

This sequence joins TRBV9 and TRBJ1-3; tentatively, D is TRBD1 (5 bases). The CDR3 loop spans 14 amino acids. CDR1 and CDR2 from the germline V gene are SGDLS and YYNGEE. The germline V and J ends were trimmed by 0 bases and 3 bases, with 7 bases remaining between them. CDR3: CASSVVDSGNTIYF. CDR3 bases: TGTGCCAGCAGCGTAGTCGACAGTGGAAACACCATATATTTT.

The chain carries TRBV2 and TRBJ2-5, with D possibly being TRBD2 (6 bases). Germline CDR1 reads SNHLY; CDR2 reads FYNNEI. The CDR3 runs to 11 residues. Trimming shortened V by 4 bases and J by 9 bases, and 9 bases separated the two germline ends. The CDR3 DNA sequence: TGTGCCAGCAGTGGCCGGAGGGCCCAGTACTTC. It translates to CASSGRRAQYF.

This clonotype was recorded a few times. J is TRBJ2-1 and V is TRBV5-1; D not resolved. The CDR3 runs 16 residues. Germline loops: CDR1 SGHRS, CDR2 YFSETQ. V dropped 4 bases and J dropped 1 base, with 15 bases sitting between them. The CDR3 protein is CASSGKIGWSYNEQFF. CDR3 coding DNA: TGCGCCAGCAGCGGGAAGATCGGGTGGTCCTACAATGAGCAGTTCTTC. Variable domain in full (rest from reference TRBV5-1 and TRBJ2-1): KAGVTQTPRYLIKTRGQQVTLSCSPISGHRSVSWYQQTPGQGLQFLFEYFSETQRNKGNFPGRFSGRQFSNSRSEMNVSTLELGDSALYLCASSGKIGWSYNEQFFGPGTRLTVL.

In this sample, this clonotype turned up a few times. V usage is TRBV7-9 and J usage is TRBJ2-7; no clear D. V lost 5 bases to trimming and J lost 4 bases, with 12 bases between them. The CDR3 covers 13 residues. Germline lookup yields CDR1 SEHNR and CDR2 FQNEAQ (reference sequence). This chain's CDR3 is CASSPEDHYEQYF. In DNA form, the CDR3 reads TGTGCCAGCAGCCCCGAGGACCATTACGAGCAGTACTTC. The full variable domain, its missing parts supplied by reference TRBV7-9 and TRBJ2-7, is DTGVSQNPRHKITKRGQNVTFRCDPISEHNRLYWYRQTLGQGPEFLTYFQNEAQLEKSRLLSDRFSAERPKGSFSTLEIQRTEQGDSAMYLCASSPEDHYEQYFGPGTRLTVT.

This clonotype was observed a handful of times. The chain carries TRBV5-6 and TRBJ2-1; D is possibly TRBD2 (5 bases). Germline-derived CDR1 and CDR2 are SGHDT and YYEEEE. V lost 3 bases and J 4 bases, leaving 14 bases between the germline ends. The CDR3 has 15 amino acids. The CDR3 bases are TGTGCCAGCAGCTCGCCGGGGTTAGGGTACAATGAGCAGTTCTTC. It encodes CASSSPGLGYNEQFF.

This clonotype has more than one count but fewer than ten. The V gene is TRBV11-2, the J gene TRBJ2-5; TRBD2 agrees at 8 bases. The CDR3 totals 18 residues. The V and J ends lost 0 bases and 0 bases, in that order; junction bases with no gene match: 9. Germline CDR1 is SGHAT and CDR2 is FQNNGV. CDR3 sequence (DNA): TGTGCCAGCAGCTTAGAGCCCACGGGACTAGGAGACCAAGAGACCCAGTACTTC. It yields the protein CASSLEPTGLGDQETQYF.